This T cell receptor (beta chain) came from a study of molecular identifiers for immune sequencing clone quantification. This clonotype was seen a single time. A much larger clone differs from this one at a single base, so this may be a read error. A read error is likely, as this CDR3 ends without the conserved phenylalanine or tryptophan. TCRdb recomputed calls from the PCR reads with MiXCR, one row per CDR3 protein. There are 600,000 to 650,000 distinct CDR3 sequences in the sample; about 20% occur only once, and 0.75% to 0.95% lies in the top ten. The CDR3 contains 16 residues. The germline gives CDR1 SNHLY, CDR2 FYNNEI. Trimming shortened V by 7 bases and J by 0 bases, and 15 bases separated the two germline ends.

The sequenced material came from naive CD8+ T cells from blood, with Jurkat cell RNA spiked in. Sample subset: FACS-sorted CD8+CD4-CCR7+CD45RA+ naive T cells. The TCR was taken from a human donor in good health. Some libraries in this study had Jurkat cell RNA spiked in. The chain joins TRBV2 to TRBJ2-2; D is perhaps TRBD1 or TRBD2 (6 bases each). The CDR3 protein is CASTDWGAANTGELFL. The CDR3 DNA follows: TGTGCCAGCACCGACTGGGGGGCCGCGAACACCGGGGAGCTGTTTCTT.